Listed here are 30 T cell receptor beta chains from one sample, sequenced in a study of regulatory T cells in long-lasting Graves disease. Described time point: persistent/refractory GD, antithyroid drugs over 5 years with positive TRAb. PBMCs provided the RNA from which the TCR library was made. The authors built TCR beta libraries using iRepertoire HTBI primers and Arm-PCR of CDR3 regions. MiXCR was run by TCRdb on the multiplex PCR reads, yielding one entry per CDR3 protein. Of about 660,000 distinct CDR3 sequences detected, about 32% appear once; the ten largest clones hold under 50%. Sequenced here: peripheral blood mononuclear cells (PBMCs), sampled when the disease was refractory, from a patient treated with antithyroid drugs. All receptors derive from a female donor with Graves disease.

The rearrangement joins TRBV5-4 to TRBJ1-4; D gene uncertain. This CDR3 is 13 amino acids long. Germline V gene lookup returns CDR1 SGHNT and CDR2 YYREEE (reference sequence). Trimming took off 4 bases at V and 7 bases at J, with 11 bases between the two ends. The CDR3 DNA reads TGTGCCAGCAGCAAGGGTGTGGGTGAAAAACTGTTTTTT. This sequence encodes CASSKGVGEKLFF.

J is TRBJ2-7 and V is TRBV2, with D possibly being TRBD1 (6 bases). From germline, CDR1 is SNHLY and CDR2 FYNNEI. The CDR3 length is 13 residues. Trimming took 8 bases from V and 7 from J, leaving 18 bases between them. This CDR3 is CASQRDISGEQYF. As DNA, the CDR3 is TGTGCCAGCCAGAGGGACATTTCAGGGGAGCAGTACTTC.

This chain connects TRBV9 to TRBJ1-2; TRBD1 agrees at 9 bases. CDR3 length equals 17 residues. V was clipped by 3 bases and J by 4 bases; unmatched bases: 13. The germline V gene has CDR1 SGDLS and CDR2 YYNGEE. The CDR3 DNA is TGTGCCAGCAGCGCCCTTCTGGACAGGGGCGTGACCTATGGCTACACCTTC. As protein: CASSALLDRGVTYGYTF. The complete variable domain, with remaining parts taken from reference TRBV9 and TRBJ1-2, reads DSGVTQTPKHLITATGQRVTLRCSPRSGDLSVYWYQQSLDQGLQFLIQYYNGEERAKGNILERFSAQQFPDLHSELNLSSLELGDSALYFCASSALLDRGVTYGYTFGSGTRLTVV.

The V call is TRBV20-1, the J call TRBJ1-5; D ambiguous. The germline CDR1 and CDR2 sequences are DFQATT and SNEGSKA (reference sequence). CDR3 length: 14 residues. Trimming stripped 5 bases from V and 2 bases from J, with 13 bases between. CDR3 region: CSAPTGRGNQPQHF. The CDR3 region has the DNA TGCAGTGCTCCCACGGGAAGGGGCAATCAGCCCCAGCATTTT.

The chain links TRBV10-3 to TRBJ2-2; 10 nucleotides line up with TRBD1. Germline V CDR1 and CDR2: ENHRY, SYGVKD. The CDR3 has 16 residues. J was trimmed by 3 bases and V by 1 base; bases with no gene match: 2. DNA for the CDR3: TGTGCCATCAGTGAGTTAGGACAGGGGGACACCGGGGAGCTGTTTTTT. It yields the protein CAISELGQGDTGELFF.

The genes are TRBV29-1 and TRBJ1-2, with TRBD1 as a possible D gene (5 bases). V lost 3 bases to trimming and J lost 0 bases, with 17 bases between them. This CDR3 is 16 amino acids long. In germline, CDR1 is SQVTM, CDR2 ANQGSEA. In DNA, the CDR3 is TGCAGCGTTGATGCGCAGCAGGGACCCACTAACTATGGCTACACCTTC. Translating gives CSVDAQQGPTNYGYTF.

The chain has TRBV9 and TRBJ2-7; maybe TRBD2 (7 bases). The V gene lost 3 bases and the J gene lost 3 bases, with 13 bases spanning the gap. Germline V CDR1 and CDR2: SGDLS, YYNGEE. The CDR3 extends over 14 amino acids. CDR3 protein: CASSEGGQSYEQYF. As DNA, the CDR3 is TGTGCCAGCAGCGAGGGGGGGCAGAGCTACGAGCAGTACTTC.

This clonotype was counted a few times. The junction departs from the called germline gene at one end, perhaps through a read error. The CDR3 sequence: CASSHPGEDRSAF. The CDR3 bases are TGTGCCAGCAGCCATCCGGGGGAGGACAGATCAGCCTTC. V is TRBV3-1 and J is TRBJ1-2, with a tentative D call TRBD1 (6 bases). CDR3 length: 13 amino acids. Germline values: CDR1 LGHDT, CDR2 YNNKEL (reference sequence).

This clonotype was detected only once. Being one base from a much bigger clone, this may be a read error. The chain employs TRBV12-3 or TRBV12-4 and TRBJ1-6; 7 bases fit TRBD1. This CDR3 spans 15 amino acids. The CDR3 DNA is TGTGCCTGCAGTTTACCCGACAGGGTCAATTCACCCCTCCACTTT. Translation gives CACSLPDRVNSPLHF.

This chain connects TRBV7-9 to TRBJ1-4, with 9 bases matching TRBD1. V was pared by 0 bases and J by 8 bases, with 7 bases of the junction left unmatched. This CDR3 has 16 amino acids. Germline CDR1 and CDR2: SEHNR and FQNEAQ (reference sequence). In DNA form, the CDR3 reads TGTGCCAGCAGCTTAGCGGACAGGGGATTAAACGAAAAACTGTTTTTT. Residues: CASSLADRGLNEKLFF.

This clonotype was counted many times. The rearrangement joins TRBV2 to TRBJ1-5, with D possibly TRBD1 on 5 matching bases. This CDR3 contains 17 residues. Germline V lookup: CDR1 SNHLY, CDR2 FYNNEI. V was trimmed by 1 base and J by 0 bases, leaving 13 bases between them. CDR3 region: CASSEGLWGDSNQPQHF. In DNA form, the CDR3 reads TGTGCCAGCAGTGAAGGGCTTTGGGGCGATAGCAATCAGCCCCAGCATTTT.

This clonotype was seen ten or more times. The chain employs TRBV11-1 and TRBJ2-5, with a possible D match to TRBD1 (6 bases). The CDR3 is 14 amino acids. CDR1 and CDR2 (germline): SGHAT, FQDESV (reference sequence). V was pared by 5 bases and J by 5 bases, with 15 bases between. CDR3 DNA: TGTGCCAGCAGCCCACGGACAGTCGTGGAGACCCAGTACTTC. Protein product: CASSPRTVVETQYF. The full variable domain, completed using reference TRBV11-1 and TRBJ2-5, is EAEVAQSPRYKITEKSQAVAFWCDPISGHATLYWYRQILGQGPELLVQFQDESVVDDSQLPKDRFSAERLKGVDSTLKIQPAELGDSAMYLCASSPRTVVETQYFGPGTRLLVL.

The chain recombines TRBV27 with TRBJ1-6; perhaps TRBD1 as D (5 bases). V dropped 11 bases and J dropped 9 bases, with 17 bases sitting between them. Germline V gene sequence: CDR1 MNHEY, CDR2 SMNVEV (reference sequence). The CDR3 contains 13 residues. CDR3 coding DNA: TGTGCCCAGCAGACAGCGAGTTTTTCACCCCTCCACTTT. As protein: CAQQTASFSPLHF.

V and J are TRBV29-1 and TRBJ1-1, with D possibly matching TRBD1 (5 bases). Trimming cost V 4 bases and J 1 base, with 10 bases left between them. Germline values: CDR1 SQVTM, CDR2 ANQGSEA. The CDR3 totals 13 residues. CDR3: CSVASTANTEAFF. CDR3 nucleotide sequence: TGCAGCGTTGCTTCGACAGCGAACACTGAAGCTTTCTTT.

The gene calls are TRBV20-1 and TRBJ1-5, with 8 nucleotides matching TRBD1. This CDR3 contains 13 residues. CDR1 is DFQATT and CDR2 is SNEGSKA in the germline V gene (reference sequence). Unmatched junction bases numbered 4, after V lost 5 bases and J lost 4 bases. The CDR3 bases are TGCAGTGCTCGGACAGGGATTAATCAGCCCCAGCATTTT. Its protein product is CSARTGINQPQHF.

This clonotype showed up just a few times. V and J are TRBV6-1 and TRBJ1-1; 8 positions agree with TRBD1. The V gene's germline CDR1 is MNHNS and CDR2 SASEGT. Trimming at V came to 5 bases and at J to 0 bases, leaving 8 bases not matched to a gene. The CDR3 is made up of 16 amino acids. Here the CDR3 reads CASSPRDRLMNTEAFF. The CDR3 coding sequence is TGTGCCAGCAGTCCCCGGGACAGGCTAATGAACACTGAAGCTTTCTTT.

A word on this clonotype: A single base separates this from a much larger clone, so it may be a read error. J is TRBJ2-7 and V is TRBV28, with D possibly TRBD2 on 7 matching bases. CDR3 size: 14 residues. Germline-derived CDR1 and CDR2 are MDHEN and SYDVKM. In nucleotides, the CDR3 is TGTGCCGGCAGTTTAAGGGGGGGCTCTTACGAGCAGTACTTC. This codes for CAGSLRGGSYEQYF.

This clonotype was picked up a small number of times. The chain joins TRBV24-1 to TRBJ1-2; 7 positions match TRBD1. V shed 11 bases and J 7 bases; nucleotides not matched to a gene: 12. Germline V gene lookup returns CDR1 KGHDR and CDR2 SFDVKD. This CDR3 is built from 13 residues. As DNA, the CDR3 is TGTGCCAGTCGGAAGGGGGCGGAAGGTGGCTACACCTTC. Amino acid sequence: CASRKGAEGGYTF.

The rearrangement uses TRBV3-1 and TRBJ1-1; D is possibly TRBD1 (5 bases). Germline CDR1 and CDR2: LGHDT and YNNKEL (reference sequence). Trimming took 6 bases from V and 4 from J, leaving 12 bases between them. The CDR3 is 13 amino acids. CDR3 loop: CASRESGSTEAFF. The CDR3, as DNA: TGTGCCAGCAGAGAATCAGGGAGCACTGAAGCTTTCTTT.

The chain links TRBV5-1 to TRBJ1-2, with no clear D. Germline loops: CDR1 SGHRS, CDR2 YFSETQ. Trimming cost V 5 bases and J 4 bases, with 18 bases left between them. The CDR3 has 15 residues. The CDR3 loop is CASSGGGEFFYGYTF. The CDR3 nucleotides are TGCGCCAGCAGTGGAGGAGGCGAATTTTTCTATGGCTACACCTTC.

This chain uses TRBV9 with TRBJ1-6, with D possibly being TRBD1 (6 bases). This CDR3 is built from 15 residues. V was shortened by 2 bases and J by 5 bases, with 11 bases between the two germline ends. CDR1 and CDR2 from the germline V gene are SGDLS and YYNGEE. The CDR3 coding sequence is TGTGCCAGCAGCGTCCGGGACACAAATAATTCACCCCTCCACTTT. This translates into CASSVRDTNNSPLHF.

As regards this clonotype: This may arise from a read error, as a much more abundant clone is one base away. The chain links TRBV28 to TRBJ2-7, with TRBD2 matching over 9 bases. From germline, CDR1 is MDHEN and CDR2 SYDVKM. The CDR3 runs 12 residues. The CDR3 region has the DNA TGTGCCACTAGCGGGGTCTCCTACGGGCAGTACTTC. Translation: CATSGVSYGQYF. Based on the CDR3 plus reference TRBV28 and TRBJ2-7, the full variable domain is DVKVTQSSRYLVKRTGEKVFLECVQDMDHENMFWYRQDPGLGLRLIYFSYDVKMKEKGDIPEGYSVSREKKERFSLILESASTNQTSMYLCATSGVSYGQYFGPGTRLTVT.

This clonotype occurred many times. This chain joins TRBV6-5 and TRBJ1-1; 8 positions match TRBD1. The CDR3 is made up of 15 amino acids. Germline lookup yields CDR1 MNHEY and CDR2 SVGAGI. Trimming took 4 bases from V and 11 from J; bases not matched to a gene: 15. The CDR3 nucleotides read TGTGCCAGCAGTTCCCGACAGGGGCTTATCGGTGGGGCTTTCTTT. Translation gives CASSSRQGLIGGAFF.

This chain uses TRBV10-3 with TRBJ2-2, with D possibly matching TRBD2 (5 bases). CDR1 is ENHRY, CDR2 SYGVKD, per germline. This CDR3 is built from 12 residues. V lost 6 bases and J lost 4, with 6 bases in between. CDR3 sequence (DNA): TGTGCCATCAGGCTAGCCACCGGGGAGCTGTTTTTT. Translated: CAIRLATGELFF.

In this sample, this clonotype turned up a few times. The chain joins TRBV5-1 to TRBJ2-7; 7 bases align to TRBD1. The length of the CDR3 is 15 residues. Germline V gene lookup returns CDR1 SGHRS and CDR2 YFSETQ. V trimming: 6 bases; J trimming: 2 bases; junction bases outside the gene matches: 11. CDR3 amino acids: CASTPRDSLTYEQYF. The CDR3 region has the DNA TGCGCCAGCACACCCCGGGACAGCCTTACCTACGAGCAGTACTTC.

The V call is TRBV6-2 or TRBV6-3, the J call TRBJ1-5, with D possibly being TRBD1 (5 bases). Germline V gene lookup returns CDR1 MNHEY and CDR2 SVGEGT. V lost 6 bases, J lost 3 bases, and 12 bases lay in between. The CDR3 is made up of 14 amino acids. CDR3 loop: CASRTGLNNQPQHF. In DNA form, the CDR3 reads TGTGCCAGCAGGACGGGACTTAACAATCAGCCCCAGCATTTT.

V is TRBV29-1 and J is TRBJ1-1, with TRBD1 identical over 9 bases. Germline-derived CDR1 and CDR2 are SQVTM and ANQGSEA. Unmatched junction bases numbered 8, after V lost 7 bases and J lost 5 bases. The CDR3 runs 13 residues. Written as DNA, the CDR3 is TGCAGCGGCCAACAGGGGGCTGGTACTGAAGCTTTCTTT. Protein sequence: CSGQQGAGTEAFF.

This clonotype appeared once. This may stem from a read error, because a much larger clone lies one nucleotide away. The chain combines TRBV24-1 with TRBJ1-2; D is unclear. The germline V gene has CDR1 KGHDR and CDR2 SFDVKD. The CDR3 is 12 amino acids. In DNA form, the CDR3 reads TGTGCCACCAGTGTTACAGACTATGGCCACACCTTC. Its protein product is CATSVTDYGHTF.

In DNA form, the CDR3 reads TGCAGTGCTAGAGATAGGCTAGCGGGAATTTACGAGCAGTACTTC. It translates to CSARDRLAGIYEQYF. The chain joins TRBV20-1 to TRBJ2-7; 9 nucleotides line up with TRBD2. CDR1 and CDR2 from the germline V gene are DFQATT and SNEGSKA (reference sequence). The CDR3 consists of 15 residues. Germline trimming cut 0 bases from V and 4 bases from J; bases unmatched to any gene: 7.

The chain links TRBV28 to TRBJ2-7; 10 bases fit TRBD2. V lost 6 bases, J lost 3 bases, and 14 bases stayed unmatched. Per germline, CDR1 MDHEN and CDR2 SYDVKM. This CDR3 has 17 amino acids. CDR3 DNA: TGTGCCAGCAGCCCTAGGGGGAGCGGGAGGGCCCTCTACGAGCAGTACTTC. Residues: CASSPRGSGRALYEQYF. Variable domain in full (rest from reference TRBV28 and TRBJ2-7): DVKVTQSSRYLVKRTGEKVFLECVQDMDHENMFWYRQDPGLGLRLIYFSYDVKMKEKGDIPEGYSVSREKKERFSLILESASTNQTSMYLCASSPRGSGRALYEQYFGPGTRLTVT.